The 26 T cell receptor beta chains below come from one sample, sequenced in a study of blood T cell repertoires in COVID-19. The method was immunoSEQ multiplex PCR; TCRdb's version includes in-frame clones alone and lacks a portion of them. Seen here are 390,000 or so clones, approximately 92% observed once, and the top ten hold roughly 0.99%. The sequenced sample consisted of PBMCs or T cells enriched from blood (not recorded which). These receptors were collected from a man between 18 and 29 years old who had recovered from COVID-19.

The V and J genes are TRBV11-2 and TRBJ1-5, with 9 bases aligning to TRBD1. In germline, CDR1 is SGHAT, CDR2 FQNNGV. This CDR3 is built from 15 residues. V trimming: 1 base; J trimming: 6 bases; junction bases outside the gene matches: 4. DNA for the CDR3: TGTGCCAGCAGCTTAGGACAGGGGGTTGGTCAGCCCCAGCATTTT. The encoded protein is CASSLGQGVGQPQHF.

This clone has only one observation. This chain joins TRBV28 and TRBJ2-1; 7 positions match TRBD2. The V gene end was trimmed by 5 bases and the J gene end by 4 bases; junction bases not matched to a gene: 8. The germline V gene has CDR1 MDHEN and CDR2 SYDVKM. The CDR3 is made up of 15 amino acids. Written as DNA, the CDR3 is TGTGCCAGCAGTCCGGGGGAGGGCCATTACAATGAGCAGTTCTTC. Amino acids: CASSPGEGHYNEQFF.

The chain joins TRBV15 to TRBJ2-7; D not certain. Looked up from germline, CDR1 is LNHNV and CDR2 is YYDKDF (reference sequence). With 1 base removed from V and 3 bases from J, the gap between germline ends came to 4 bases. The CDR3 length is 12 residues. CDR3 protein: CATSRASYEQYF. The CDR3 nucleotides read TGTGCCACCAGCAGAGCTAGCTACGAGCAGTACTTC.

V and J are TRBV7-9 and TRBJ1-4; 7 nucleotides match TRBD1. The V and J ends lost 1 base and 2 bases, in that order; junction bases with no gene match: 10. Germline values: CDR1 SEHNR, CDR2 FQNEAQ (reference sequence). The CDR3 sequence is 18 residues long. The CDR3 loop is CASSLGIGGGSTNEKLFF. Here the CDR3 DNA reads TGTGCCAGCAGCTTAGGAATTGGAGGGGGCTCTACTAATGAAAAACTGTTTTTT. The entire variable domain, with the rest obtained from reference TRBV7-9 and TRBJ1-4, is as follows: DTGVSQNPRHKITKRGQNVTFRCDPISEHNRLYWYRQTLGQGPEFLTYFQNEAQLEKSRLLSDRFSAERPKGSFSTLEIQRTEQGDSAMYLCASSLGIGGGSTNEKLFFGSGTQLSVL.

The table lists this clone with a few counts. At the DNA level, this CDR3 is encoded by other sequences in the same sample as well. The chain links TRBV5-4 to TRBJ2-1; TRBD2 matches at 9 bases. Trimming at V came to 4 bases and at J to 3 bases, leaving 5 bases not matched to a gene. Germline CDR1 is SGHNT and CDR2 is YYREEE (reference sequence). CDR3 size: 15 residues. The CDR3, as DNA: TGTGCCAGCAGCCTGACTAGCGGTAGCTACAATGAGCAGTTCTTC. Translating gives CASSLTSGSYNEQFF.

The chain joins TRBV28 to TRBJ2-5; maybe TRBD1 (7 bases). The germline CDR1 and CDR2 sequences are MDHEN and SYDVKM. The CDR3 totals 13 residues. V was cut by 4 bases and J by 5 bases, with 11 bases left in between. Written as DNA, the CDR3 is TGTGCCAGCAGTTCGACAGGGAGGGAGACCCAGTACTTC. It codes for CASSSTGRETQYF.

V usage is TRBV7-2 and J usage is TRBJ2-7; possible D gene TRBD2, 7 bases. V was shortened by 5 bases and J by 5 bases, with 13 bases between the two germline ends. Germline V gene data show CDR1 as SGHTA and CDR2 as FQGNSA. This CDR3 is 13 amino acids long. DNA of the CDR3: TGTGCCAGCAGCCGTAGGGGGGGCCACGAGCAGTACTTC. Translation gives CASSRRGGHEQYF.

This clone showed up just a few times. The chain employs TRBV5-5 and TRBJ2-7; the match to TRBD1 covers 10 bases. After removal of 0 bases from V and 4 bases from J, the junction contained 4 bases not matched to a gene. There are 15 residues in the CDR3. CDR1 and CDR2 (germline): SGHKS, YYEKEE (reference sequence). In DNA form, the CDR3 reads TGTGCCAGCAGCTTGGAATGGACAGGGGGATACGAGCAGTACTTC. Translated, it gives CASSLEWTGGYEQYF.

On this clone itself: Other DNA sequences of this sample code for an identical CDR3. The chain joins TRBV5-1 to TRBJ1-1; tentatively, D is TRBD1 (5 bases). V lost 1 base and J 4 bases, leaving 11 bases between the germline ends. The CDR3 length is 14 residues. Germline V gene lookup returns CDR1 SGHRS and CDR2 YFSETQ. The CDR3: CASSLTGVGTEAFF. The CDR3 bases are TGCGCCAGCAGCTTGACAGGAGTAGGCACTGAAGCTTTCTTT.

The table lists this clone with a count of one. CDR3 residues: CASSYLDVTEAFF. The CDR3, as DNA: TGTGCCAGCAGTTACTTAGATGTCACTGAAGCTTTCTTT. V usage is TRBV6-5 and J usage is TRBJ1-1, with unresolved D. Trimming removed 1 base at V and 4 bases at J, with 7 bases between. This CDR3 is built from 13 residues. The germline V gene has CDR1 MNHEY and CDR2 SVGAGI.

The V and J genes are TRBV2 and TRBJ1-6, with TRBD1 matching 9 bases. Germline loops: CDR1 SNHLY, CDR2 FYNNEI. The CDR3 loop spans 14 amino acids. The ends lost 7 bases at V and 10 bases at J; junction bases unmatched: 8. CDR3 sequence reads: CASMGDREGSPLHF. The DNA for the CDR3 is TGTGCCAGCATGGGGGACAGGGAAGGATCACCCCTCCACTTT.

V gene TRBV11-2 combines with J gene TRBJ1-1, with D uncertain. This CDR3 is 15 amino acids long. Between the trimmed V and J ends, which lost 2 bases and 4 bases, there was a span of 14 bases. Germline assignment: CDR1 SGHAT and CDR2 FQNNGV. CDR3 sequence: CASSLTGVVGTEAFF. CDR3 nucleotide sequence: TGTGCCAGCAGCTTAACGGGAGTGGTGGGCACTGAAGCTTTCTTT.

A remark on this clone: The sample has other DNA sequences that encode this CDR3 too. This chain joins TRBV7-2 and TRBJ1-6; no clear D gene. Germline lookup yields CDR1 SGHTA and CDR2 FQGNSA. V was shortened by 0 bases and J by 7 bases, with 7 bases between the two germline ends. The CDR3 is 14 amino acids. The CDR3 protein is CASSLAGRNSPLHF. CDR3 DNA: TGTGCCAGCAGCTTAGCGGGCAGGAATTCACCCCTCCACTTT.

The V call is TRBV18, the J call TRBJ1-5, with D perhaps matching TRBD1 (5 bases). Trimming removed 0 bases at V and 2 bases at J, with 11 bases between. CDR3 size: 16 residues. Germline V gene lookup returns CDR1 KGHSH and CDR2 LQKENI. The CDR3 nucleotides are TGTGCCAGCTCACCACCCAAGGGGCAGGGCAATCAGCCCCAGCATTTT. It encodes CASSPPKGQGNQPQHF.

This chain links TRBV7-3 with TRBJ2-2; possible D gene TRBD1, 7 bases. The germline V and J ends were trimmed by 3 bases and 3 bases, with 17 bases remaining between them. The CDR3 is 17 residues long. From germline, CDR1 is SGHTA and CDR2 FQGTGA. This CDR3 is CASSLAAGQPYTGELFF. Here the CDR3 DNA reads TGTGCCAGCAGCTTGGCGGCGGGACAGCCCTACACCGGGGAGCTGTTTTTT.

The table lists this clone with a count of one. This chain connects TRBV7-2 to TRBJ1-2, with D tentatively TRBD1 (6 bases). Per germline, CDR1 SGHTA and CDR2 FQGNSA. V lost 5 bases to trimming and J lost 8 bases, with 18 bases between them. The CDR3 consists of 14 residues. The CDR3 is CASSPEGQTRGYTF. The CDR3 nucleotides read TGTGCCAGCAGCCCCGAAGGACAGACGAGGGGCTACACCTTC.

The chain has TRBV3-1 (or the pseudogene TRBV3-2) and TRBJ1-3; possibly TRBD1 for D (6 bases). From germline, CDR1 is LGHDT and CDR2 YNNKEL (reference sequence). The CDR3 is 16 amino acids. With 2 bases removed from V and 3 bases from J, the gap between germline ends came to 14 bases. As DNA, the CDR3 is TGTGCCAGCAGCCAACTTGACAGGTCTCGTGGAAACACCATATATTTT. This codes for CASSQLDRSRGNTIYF.

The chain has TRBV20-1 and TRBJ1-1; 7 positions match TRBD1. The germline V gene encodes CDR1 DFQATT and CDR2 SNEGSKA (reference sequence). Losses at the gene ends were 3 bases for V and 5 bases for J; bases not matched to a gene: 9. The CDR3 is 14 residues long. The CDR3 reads CSASHRQGGTEAFF. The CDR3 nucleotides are TGCAGTGCTAGTCACCGACAGGGTGGAACTGAAGCTTTCTTT.

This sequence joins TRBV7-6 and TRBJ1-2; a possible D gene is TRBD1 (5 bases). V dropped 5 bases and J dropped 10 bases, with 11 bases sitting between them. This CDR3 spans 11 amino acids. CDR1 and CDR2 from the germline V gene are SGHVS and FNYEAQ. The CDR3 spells CASSLGQDYTF. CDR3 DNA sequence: TGTGCCAGCAGCCTTGGACAAGACTACACCTTC. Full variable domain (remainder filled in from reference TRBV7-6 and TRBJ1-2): GAGVSQSPRYKVTKRGQDVALRCDPISGHVSLYWYRQALGQGPEFLTYFNYEAQQDKSGLPNDRFSAERPEGSISTLTIQRTEQRDSAMYRCASSLGQDYTFGSGTRLTVV.

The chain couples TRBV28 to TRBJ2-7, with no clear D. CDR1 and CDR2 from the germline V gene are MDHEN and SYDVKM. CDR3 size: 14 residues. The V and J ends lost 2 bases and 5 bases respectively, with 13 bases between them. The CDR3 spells CASSLELSPNEQYF. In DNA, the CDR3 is TGTGCCAGCAGTTTAGAACTCTCCCCCAACGAGCAGTACTTC.

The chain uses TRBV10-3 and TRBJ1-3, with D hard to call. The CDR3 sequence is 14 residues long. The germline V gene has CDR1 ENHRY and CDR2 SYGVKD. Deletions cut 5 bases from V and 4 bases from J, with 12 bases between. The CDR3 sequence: CAISPTSRGNTIYF. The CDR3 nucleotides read TGTGCCATCAGTCCCACCTCTAGGGGAAACACCATATATTTT.

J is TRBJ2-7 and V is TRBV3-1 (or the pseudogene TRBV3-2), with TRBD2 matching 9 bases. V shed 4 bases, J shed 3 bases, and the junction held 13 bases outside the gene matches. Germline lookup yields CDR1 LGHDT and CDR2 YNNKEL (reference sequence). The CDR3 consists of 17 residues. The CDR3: CASSPKQPRRGGYEQYF. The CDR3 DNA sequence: TGTGCCAGCAGCCCTAAGCAACCTAGGCGGGGGGGCTACGAGCAGTACTTC.

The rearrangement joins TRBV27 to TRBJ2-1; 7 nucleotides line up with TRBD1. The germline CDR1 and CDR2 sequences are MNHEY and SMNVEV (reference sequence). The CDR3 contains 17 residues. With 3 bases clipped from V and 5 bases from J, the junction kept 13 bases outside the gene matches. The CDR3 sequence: CASSFHGVGQRNNEQFF. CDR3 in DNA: TGTGCCAGCAGTTTCCACGGGGTGGGACAGAGGAACAATGAGCAGTTCTTC.

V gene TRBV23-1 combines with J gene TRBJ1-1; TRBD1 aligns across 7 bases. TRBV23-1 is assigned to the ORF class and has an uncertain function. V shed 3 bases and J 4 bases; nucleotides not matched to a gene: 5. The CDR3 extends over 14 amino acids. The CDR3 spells CASSHPDRVTEAFF. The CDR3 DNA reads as TGCGCCAGCAGTCATCCCGACAGGGTCACTGAAGCTTTCTTT.

CDR3 region: CASSLDRNSYNEQFF. CDR3 in DNA: TGTGCCAGCAGCCTCGACAGGAACTCCTACAATGAGCAGTTCTTC. J is TRBJ2-1 and V is TRBV7-2, with D perhaps matching TRBD1 (6 bases). The CDR3 length is 15 residues. CDR1 is SGHTA and CDR2 is FQGNSA in the germline V gene. V lost 5 bases to trimming and J lost 0 bases, with 11 bases between them.

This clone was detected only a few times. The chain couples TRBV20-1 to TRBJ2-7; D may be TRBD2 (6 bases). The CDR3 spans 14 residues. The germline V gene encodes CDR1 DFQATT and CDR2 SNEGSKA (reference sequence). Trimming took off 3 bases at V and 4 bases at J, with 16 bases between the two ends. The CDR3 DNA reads TGCAGTGCTAGTCTGACCAGGGCGGGATACGAGCAGTACTTC. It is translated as CSASLTRAGYEQYF.